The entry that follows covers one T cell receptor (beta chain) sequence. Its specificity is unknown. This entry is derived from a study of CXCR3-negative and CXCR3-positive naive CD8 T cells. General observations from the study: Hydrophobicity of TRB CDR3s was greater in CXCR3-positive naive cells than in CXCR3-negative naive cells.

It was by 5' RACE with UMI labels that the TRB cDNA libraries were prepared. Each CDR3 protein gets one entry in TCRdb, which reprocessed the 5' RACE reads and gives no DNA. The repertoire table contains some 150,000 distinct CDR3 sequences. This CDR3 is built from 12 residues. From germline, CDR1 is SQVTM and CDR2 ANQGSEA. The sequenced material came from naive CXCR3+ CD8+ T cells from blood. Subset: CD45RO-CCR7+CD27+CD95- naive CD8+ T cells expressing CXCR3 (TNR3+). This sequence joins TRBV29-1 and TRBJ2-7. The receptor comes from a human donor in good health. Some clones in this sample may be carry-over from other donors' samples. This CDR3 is CSVGAATYEQYF.